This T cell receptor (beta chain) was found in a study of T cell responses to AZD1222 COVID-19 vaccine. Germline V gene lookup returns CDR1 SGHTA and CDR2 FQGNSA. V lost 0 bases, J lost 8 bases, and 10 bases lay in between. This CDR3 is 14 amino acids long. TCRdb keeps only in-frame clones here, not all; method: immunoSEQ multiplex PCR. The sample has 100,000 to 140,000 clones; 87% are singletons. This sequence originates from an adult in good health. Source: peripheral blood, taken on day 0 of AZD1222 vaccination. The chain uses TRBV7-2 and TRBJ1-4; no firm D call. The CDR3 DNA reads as TGTGCCAGCAGCTTAGCAGGGTTTGGCGAAAAACTGTTTTTT. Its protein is CASSLAGFGEKLFF.